The 7 T cell receptor beta chains in this list originate from one sample, sequenced in a study of tumor-infiltrating lymphocytes in primary liver carcinoma. Unsorted bulk tissue (roughly 17-34 mg) underwent RNA and DNA co-extraction. Starting from roughly 540 ng of total RNA, TCR beta cDNA was produced with a primer in the constant region. TCR beta libraries came from three nested multiplex PCR rounds using slightly modified ARM-PCR. Each of the first two PCR rounds ran about 9 cycles with TRBV1-TRBV30 forward and C-beta reverse primers. TCRdb recomputed calls from the multiplex PCR reads with MiXCR, one row per CDR3 protein. This table has roughly 80,000 distinct CDR3 sequences, 69% appearing once. Sequencing was carried out using tumor-adjacent normal liver tissue. The receptors here all came from a man aged 35-49 years with primary liver carcinoma and hepatitis B virus infection.

The chain uses TRBV11-2 and TRBJ2-1; D perhaps matches TRBD2 (6 bases). The germline CDR1 and CDR2 sequences are SGHAT and FQNNGV. Trimming pared 8 bases from V and 7 bases from J, leaving 18 bases between. This CDR3 has 14 residues. The CDR3 sequence: CASGDSGYYNEQFF. DNA of the CDR3: TGTGCCAGCGGTGATAGCGGCTACTATAATGAGCAGTTCTTC.

A remark on this clonotype: One end of the junction is discordant with germline, which a read error may explain. V gene TRBV11-2 combines with J gene TRBJ2-2, with a weak D call TRBD2 (6 bases). This CDR3 has 15 residues. CDR1 SGHAT and CDR2 FQNNGV come from the germline V gene. The CDR3 DNA is TGTGCCAGCAGCTCAGTCTCGTCAAACACCGGGGGGCTGTTTTTT. It codes for CASSSVSSNTGGLFF. The full variable domain, rest sourced from reference TRBV11-2 and TRBJ2-2, is EAGVAQSPRYKIIEKRQSVAFWCNPISGHATLYWYQQILGQGPKLLIQFQNNGVVDDSQLPKDRFSAERLKGVDSTLKIQPAKLEDSAVYLCASSSVSSNTGGLFFGEGSRLTVL.

This clonotype appeared many times. The chain links TRBV29-1 to TRBJ1-5; no definite D call. This CDR3 comprises 13 residues. The V end was cut by 6 bases, the J end by 3 bases, with 12 bases between. Germline lookup yields CDR1 SQVTM and CDR2 ANQGSEA. The CDR3 coding sequence is TGCAGCGTGAAATGGGGAGACAATCAGCCCCAGCATTTT. This gives the protein CSVKWGDNQPQHF.

The J gene is TRBJ2-5, the V gene TRBV5-4, with 8 bases fitting TRBD1. With V trimmed by 6 bases and J by 2 bases, 6 bases remained unmatched. The CDR3 totals 14 residues. Germline V gives CDR1 SGHNT, CDR2 YYREEE (reference sequence). CDR3: CASNFNRGQETQYF. The CDR3 bases are TGTGCCAGCAACTTTAACAGGGGGCAAGAGACCCAGTACTTC.

Points on this clonotype: No conserved phenylalanine or tryptophan ends this CDR3, so it is likely a read error. The limits of the CDR3 on the DNA are not certain, so only TCRdb's listed CDR3 is given. The chain is built from TRBV14 and TRBJ2-7; the table's TRBD1 call for D was not verified on the DNA. Inclusive of both ends, the CDR3 amounts to 12 amino acids. The germline gives CDR1 SGHDN, CDR2 FVKESK. Here the CDR3 reads CASSQMGVELYY.

This clonotype was detected ten times or more. The genes are TRBV30 and TRBJ2-6; D call uncertain. With 5 bases removed from V and 0 bases from J, the gap between germline ends came to 5 bases. Germline CDR1 and CDR2: GTSNPN and SVGIG (reference sequence). This CDR3 spans 13 amino acids. This CDR3 reads CAWLISGANVLTF. The CDR3 DNA sequence: TGTGCCTGGCTGATCTCTGGGGCCAACGTCCTGACTTTC. Full variable domain (remainder filled in from reference TRBV30 and TRBJ2-6): SQTIHQWPATLVQPVGSPLSLECTVEGTSNPNLYWYRQAAGRGLQLLFYSVGIGQISSEVPQNLSASRPQDRQFILSSKKLLLSDSGFYLCAWLISGANVLTFGAGSRLTVL.

In regard to this clonotype: The CDR3 ends on some other residue instead of the conserved phenylalanine or tryptophan, so this is likely a read error. This CDR3 reads CASSLDFGTPSSYEQYY. The DNA for the CDR3 is TGTGCCAGCAGCTTAGACTTCGGGACACCCAGCTCCTACGAGCAGTACTAC. The chain uses TRBV11-2 and TRBJ2-7; a weak D match, TRBD1 (6 bases). V was pared by 0 bases and J by 0 bases, with 15 bases between. This CDR3 region has 17 residues. Germline values: CDR1 SGHAT, CDR2 FQNNGV.